This TCR beta chain was found in a study of T cell responses to AZD1222 COVID-19 vaccine (dated by TCRdb to about 2021). Notes on the research overall: AZD1222 recipients given second doses at about 4 weeks or at about 12 weeks were pooled, since spike-specific TCR depth and breadth were not found to differ between the two schedules. TCR sequencing was performed for about 250 trial participants, of whom some 200 were given two doses of AZD1222 and around 25 were given two doses of MenACWY control vaccine. Trial participants were enrolled by age into subgroups of 18-55, 56-69 and 70-plus years, and around 150, 28 and 57 TCR-sequenced participants, respectively, were included in these subgroups. What the study reported, not specific to this receptor: Nearly half of unique spike-specific TCRs reportedly recognized epitopes outside regions mutated in the B.1.351 and B.1.1.7 variants. After two AZD1222 doses, spike-specific TCR breadth and depth were significantly higher than at day 0 and than in MenACWY recipients. Participants were mostly white British and included more females than males, and it was suggested by the authors that clonal diversity may have been underestimated. The vaccine-associated CD4 TCRs covered the entire spike protein, and the dominant responses fell in regions 160-218 and 743-854. Conclusions about previously exposed vaccinees are limited because only a handful of AZD1222 recipients were SARS-CoV-2 seropositive at baseline. In the small 56-69-year group, the increase in depth fell short of significance, most likely because of low power. Because no samples from the day 14 peak response were available, repertoires could be characterized only after the peak T cell response.

The germline V gene supplies CDR1 KGHDR and CDR2 SFDVKD. Trimming takes 5 bases off V and 6 bases off J; junction bases not matched to a gene: 5. Taken from cysteine to phenylalanine, the CDR3 has 13 residues. The CDR3 DNA has 39 bases and is translated from base 1. For this clone: It lacks a known antigen. No per-base quality is available; no much larger clone lies one base away.

The sample's time point label, decoded: baseline before first vaccination. Samples from vaccinated people were obtained from the UK trials COV001 and COV002, which included a single-blind randomized controlled phase 2/3 trial of AZD1222 (ChAdOx1 nCoV-19) in healthy adults. For TCRbeta chain sequencing, PBMC samples were collected from trial participants at day 0 and at day 28 after the second dose. The CDR3 regions of human TCRbeta chains were analyzed by immunosequencing. The study's own analysis went as follows. TCRs in the repertoires were matched against a reference library of SARS-CoV-2-specific TCRs that had been generated with the MIRA antigen-specificity platform. Breadth was defined as the fraction of unique TCRs that were SARS-CoV-2-associated. Depth was defined as the fraction of total T cells that were SARS-CoV-2-associated. Each spike-specific TCR was assigned to its reactive spike region and to a CD4 or CD8 class using the MIRA data. Log10-transformed breadth and depth values were compared by one-way ANOVA with Sidak's multiple comparisons tests. TCRdb carries this immuneACCESS record with in-frame sequences only. Its versions omit some clonotypes, under half of them owing to an unresolved V gene in the studies checked, with the rest unexplained. V, J and clone size derive from that table, while D and trimming were established from the DNA sequence. Counted in this sample were 150,000 to 200,000 clones; around 92% of them appeared once. The ten largest clones represent approximately 2.2% of the sample.

The sequence is built from TRBV24-1 and TRBJ2-7, with 8 central nucleotides matching TRBD2. This specimen was peripheral blood, taken on day 0 of AZD1222 vaccination. This TCR was sampled from an adult in good health. The DNA sequence is given as TGTGCCACCAGTGGACTAGCGTTAGGCGAGCAGTACTTC. Its translation reads: CATSGLALGEQYF.